This passage covers 17 T cell receptor beta chains from one sample sequenced in a study (dated by TCRdb to the mid-2010s). The library relied on 5' RACE. This sample was sequenced with an Illumina MiSeq. TCRdb reran the public reads through fastp at Q25 and MiXCR, keeping productive beta chains. Under each unique CDR3 protein, matching rows form one entry showing the most common genes and DNA. This sample holds tens of thousands of distinct CDR3 sequences; roughly 25% were observed only once. The ten largest clones represent 3.7% of the sample. The sequenced sample consisted of naive CD4+ T cells sorted from a lymph node. The cell subset or site label here, explained by the study, means: naive CD4+ T cells, CD4+CD45RA+CD25-. The receptors stem from a female donor with breast cancer.

This chain connects TRBV5-1 to TRBJ2-5; D perhaps matches TRBD2 (6 bases). Germline V gene sequence: CDR1 SGHRS, CDR2 YFSETQ. The V gene lost 0 bases and the J gene lost 4 bases, with 28 bases spanning the gap. The CDR3 consists of 20 residues. The CDR3 DNA sequence: TGCGCCAGCAGCTTGGAGGTTAGCGGCCCATACCGCGGACGGGGAGAGACCCAGTACTTC. Translated, it gives CASSLEVSGPYRGRGETQYF.

The gene calls are TRBV9 and TRBJ1-1; D might be TRBD1 (5 bases). The germline V and J ends were trimmed by 1 base and 6 bases, with 13 bases remaining between them. The CDR3 spans 14 residues. Per germline, CDR1 SGDLS and CDR2 YYNGEE. The CDR3 region has the DNA TGTGCCAGCAGCGTAACTCAGGGTGGCGCTGAAGCTTTCTTT. It translates to CASSVTQGGAEAFF.

This clonotype was detected only a few times. The chain employs TRBV6-6 and TRBJ1-4; tentative D call: TRBD1 (5 bases). V lost 6 bases to trimming and J lost 8 bases, with 16 bases between them. The CDR3 length is 14 residues. Germline V gene lookup returns CDR1 MNHNY and CDR2 SVGAGI (reference sequence). The DNA for the CDR3 is TGTGCCAGCAGCCTCGAAGGGGAAGACGAAAAACTGTTTTTT. Amino acids: CASSLEGEDEKLFF.

By share, this clonotype counts as medium-sized (0.01 to 0.1%). The chain couples TRBV6-2 or TRBV6-3 to TRBJ2-2; D is uncertain. CDR1 and CDR2 from the germline V gene are MNHEY and SVGEGT. This CDR3 comprises 13 residues. V shed 5 bases and J shed 7 bases, with 11 bases lying between them. CDR3 DNA sequence: TGTGCCAGCAGTCTCCACAGAGGCGGGGAGCTGTTTTTT. Its protein product is CASSLHRGGELFF.

The table lists this clonotype with a few counts. The chain joins TRBV7-3 to TRBJ2-5, with TRBD1 matching over 7 bases. V gave up 2 bases and J gave up 2 bases; unmatched junction bases: 17. Germline CDR1 SGHTA, CDR2 FQGTGA. This CDR3 is 19 amino acids long. This chain's CDR3 is CASSLLTPAPDRRQETQYF. The CDR3 DNA follows: TGTGCCAGCAGCTTACTCACACCGGCCCCGGACAGGCGGCAAGAGACCCAGTACTTC.

This clonotype was observed many times. J is TRBJ2-3 and V is TRBV7-3, with 8 bases fitting TRBD1. Germline assignment: CDR1 SGHTA and CDR2 FQGTGA. This CDR3 contains 14 residues. Germline trimming cut 4 bases from V and 4 bases from J; bases unmatched to any gene: 4. CDR3 coding DNA: TGTGCCAGCAGCTCCCAGGGGGCGGCAGATACGCAGTATTTT. Amino acid sequence: CASSSQGAADTQYF. Supplemented by reference TRBV7-3 and TRBJ2-3, the full variable domain reads GAGVSQTPSNKVTEKGKYVELRCDPISGHTALYWYRQSLGQGPEFLIYFQGTGAADDSGLPNDRFFAVRPEGSVSTLKIQRTERGDSAVYLCASSSQGAADTQYFGPGTRLTVL.

This clonotype showed up many times. The chain is built from TRBV5-1 and TRBJ2-1; 10 bases match TRBD1. The CDR3 runs 15 residues. Germline CDR1 reads SGHRS; CDR2 reads YFSETQ. The V segment lost 0 bases and the J segment 3 bases; nucleotides outside the gene matches: 0. The chain's CDR3 is CASSLGTGGYNEQFF. The CDR3 DNA is TGCGCCAGCAGCTTGGGGACAGGGGGCTACAATGAGCAGTTCTTC.

In its sample, this clonotype was seen a few times. Here the CDR3 omits its conserved ending phenylalanine or tryptophan, so a read error is the likely source. J is TRBJ2-7 and V is TRBV4-1; D possibly corresponds to TRBD1 (6 bases). The CDR3 runs to 14 residues. Trimming removed 1 base at V and 4 bases at J, with 11 bases between. CDR1 and CDR2 from the germline V gene are MGHRA and YSYEKL. The CDR3 here is CASSQGGPGYEQYL. Here the CDR3 DNA reads TGCGCCAGCAGCCAAGGGGGGCCAGGGTACGAGCAGTACCTC.

This clonotype occurred a few times. A much larger clone differs by one base, so this may be a read error. In nucleotides, the CDR3 is TGCAGTGCCCGAGGAGCCTCGGACCACAATGAGCAGTTCTTC. Amino acids: CSARGASDHNEQFF. The chain uses TRBV20-1 and TRBJ2-1; no firm D call. The CDR3 contains 14 residues. In germline, CDR1 is DFQATT, CDR2 SNEGSKA (reference sequence). V dropped 6 bases and J dropped 5 bases, with 17 bases sitting between them.

This clonotype has at least ten counts. This rearrangement joins TRBV10-2 to TRBJ1-3; D is perhaps TRBD1 (6 bases). CDR3 length: 17 residues. Deletions cut 4 bases from V and 0 bases from J, with 16 bases between. The germline gives CDR1 WSHSY, CDR2 SAAADI. The CDR3 region has the DNA TGCGCCAGCAGTGGCATTTCAGGGGACTACTCTGGAAACACCATATATTTT. This encodes CASSGISGDYSGNTIYF.

Comments on this clonotype: This may come from a read error, since a much larger clone is one base off. The chain has TRBV29-1 and TRBJ2-3; possibly TRBD1 for D (7 bases). The CDR3 covers 14 residues. Germline CDR1 and CDR2: SQVTM and ANQGSEA. The CDR3 region has the DNA TGCAGCGTGGACGCGAGGGGGAGGACAGGTACGCAGTATTTT. Its translation is CSVDARGRTGTQYF.

This chain connects TRBV11-3 to TRBJ1-1; D uncertain. The length of the CDR3 is 13 residues. Trimming removed 5 bases from V and 5 bases from J, with 12 bases in between. Per germline, CDR1 SGHNT and CDR2 YENEEA. Written as DNA, the CDR3 is TGTGCCAGCAGCACAAACCCGGGAACTGAAGCTTTCTTT. This translates into CASSTNPGTEAFF.

This clonotype was seen only a few times. V usage is TRBV10-3 and J usage is TRBJ2-2; 7 nucleotides align to TRBD2. CDR3 size: 15 residues. CDR1 is ENHRY and CDR2 is SYGVKD in the germline V gene. V shed 6 bases, J shed 5 bases, and the junction held 9 bases outside the gene matches. CDR3: CAIRGLLGATGELFF. In DNA form, the CDR3 reads TGTGCCATCAGGGGACTACTCGGGGCTACCGGGGAGCTGTTTTTT.

The table lists this clonotype with a few counts. The chain joins TRBV12-5 to TRBJ2-1; D is uncertain. Trimming removed 1 base from V and 7 bases from J, with 8 bases in between. CDR1 and CDR2 from the germline V gene are LGHNT and FRNRAP. The CDR3 is 13 residues long. The CDR3 DNA is TGTGCTAGTGGTTTGGATACCATAAATGAGCAGTTCTTC. Amino acids: CASGLDTINEQFF.

This clonotype was seen repeatedly, ten times or more. The gene calls are TRBV6-5 and TRBJ2-1; D is ambiguous. The ends were cut back, 0 bases at V and 6 bases at J, with 6 bases in the middle. The CDR3 is made up of 13 amino acids. Germline V gene data show CDR1 as MNHEY and CDR2 as SVGAGI. CDR3 DNA: TGTGCCAGCAGTTACTCTATCCCCAATGAGCAGTTCTTC. Translated, it gives CASSYSIPNEQFF.

This clonotype occurred a few times. The genes are TRBV12-3 or TRBV12-4 and TRBJ2-3; 12 bases match TRBD2. V trimming: 5 bases; J trimming: 14 bases; junction bases outside the gene matches: 5. The CDR3 length is 12 residues. The CDR3 region is CASSSGTSGPYF. The CDR3 DNA reads as TGTGCCAGCAGTAGCGGGACTAGCGGGCCGTATTTT.

This clonotype was found many times. The CDR3 loop reads CSARWWGGGQETQYF. CDR3 DNA sequence: TGCAGTGCTAGATGGTGGGGTGGTGGTCAAGAGACCCAGTACTTC. V and J are TRBV20-1 and TRBJ2-5; D not resolved. Trimming stripped 2 bases from V and 2 bases from J, with 15 bases between. CDR1 and CDR2 from the germline V gene are DFQATT and SNEGSKA (reference sequence). This CDR3 has 15 residues.